Shown below are 3 T cell receptor beta chains from a single sample sequenced in a study of STAT3 mutations in large granular lymphocyte leukemia. Study findings and constraints: At least one immunodominant TCR beta clonotype appeared in every T-cell large granular lymphocyte leukemia patient.

Repertoires were generated with immunoSEQ multiplex PCR, while TCRdb's copy carries only in-frame clones and drops some. The sample lists some 9,800 clones, around nine tenths seen once, with roughly a quarter in the top ten. No cognate antigen is known for these TCRs. Sequencing was carried out using peripheral blood mononuclear cells. These receptors were collected from a man in his sixties with T-cell large granular lymphocyte leukemia. Some clones in this sample may be carry-over from other donors' samples.

The chain links TRBV9 to TRBJ2-1; D not certain. Germline V gives CDR1 SGDLS, CDR2 YYNGEE. Trimming stripped 0 bases from V and 9 bases from J, with 10 bases between. The CDR3 has 13 residues. CDR3 nucleotides: TGTGCCAGCAGCGTAGCGACTCCTGGTGAGCAGTTCTTC. Translating it yields CASSVATPGEQFF.

This clone was picked up one time. The CDR3 region is CASSERAGQRRDTQYF. The CDR3, as DNA: TGCGCCAGCAGCGAGAGGGCGGGACAGAGAAGAGATACGCAGTATTTT. This chain connects TRBV5-1 to TRBJ2-3; D is possibly TRBD1 (7 bases). Germline-derived CDR1 and CDR2 are SGHRS and YFSETQ. Trimming removed 4 bases at V and 5 bases at J, with 20 bases between. This CDR3 is 16 amino acids long.

V and J are TRBV10-3 and TRBJ2-3; TRBD2 matches at 12 bases. J lost 2 bases, V lost 5 bases, and 11 bases had no gene match. The CDR3 runs to 18 residues. CDR1 is ENHRY and CDR2 is SYGVKD in the germline V gene. The CDR3 sequence is CAISLTSGRIPTTDTQYF. The CDR3 nucleotides are TGTGCCATCAGTTTAACTAGCGGGAGGATTCCCACCACAGATACGCAGTATTTT.